These T cell receptor beta chains were read from a single sample in a study of blood T cell repertoires in COVID-19. This table comes from immunoSEQ multiplex PCR, and its TCRdb copy is limited to in-frame clones, with some not included. The repertoire consists of about 220,000 clones, with roughly 80% occurring once and the leading ten covering less than 6%. The sequencing input was peripheral blood. The receptors were gathered from a woman in her seventies with COVID-19, enrolled during active disease. CDR3s include the opening cysteine and the closing phenylalanine or tryptophan. D genes are given only for firm matches. Size is stated for part of the rows, as once, few or many counts, or as a class when the clone is expanded.

.	TRBV19	.	TRBJ2-1	CASTKRESSYNEQFF	TGTGCCAGTACCAAAAGGGAGAGCTCCTACAATGAGCAGTTCTTC
.	TRBV19	.	TRBJ1-1	CASSPRRGNTEAFF	TGTGCCAGTAGTCCCCGCAGGGGGAACACTGAAGCTTTCTTT
TRBD1	TRBV7-2	.	TRBJ2-5	CASSHRTGEETQYF	TGTGCCAGCAGCCATCGGACAGGGGAAGAGACCCAGTACTTC
.	TRBV28	.	TRBJ2-4	CASSLDSLAKNIQYF	TGTGCCAGCAGTTTAGACAGCCTAGCCAAAAACATTCAGTACTTC
.	TRBV7-2	.	TRBJ1-3	CASSLAIGGTSGNTIYF	TGTGCCAGCAGCTTAGCGATCGGGGGTACCTCTGGAAACACCATATATTTT
.	TRBV27	.	TRBJ2-1	CASSPKTRSSYNEQFF	TGTGCCAGCAGTCCAAAGACTAGATCCTCCTACAATGAGCAGTTCTTC
TRBD2	TRBV27	.	TRBJ2-3	CASSPGLAGADTQYF	TGTGCCAGCAGCCCCGGACTAGCGGGAGCAGATACGCAGTATTTT
TRBD2	TRBV19	.	TRBJ2-7	CASKLTSGGYEQYF	TGTGCCAGTAAACTGACTAGCGGGGGCTACGAGCAGTACTTC
TRBD2	TRBV27	.	TRBJ2-7	CASSVQLAGTYEQYF	TGTGCCAGCAGTGTGCAACTAGCGGGGACCTACGAGCAGTACTTC
TRBD2	TRBV3-1/TRBV3-2	.	TRBJ2-7	CASSQGAGGSYEQYF	TGTGCCAGCAGCCAAGGAGCGGGAGGATCCTACGAGCAGTACTTC
.	TRBV14	.	TRBJ1-1	CASSRHYQTTGYRMNTEAFF	TGTGCCAGCAGCCGCCACTACCAGACCACAGGGTACCGCATGAACACTGAAGCTTTCTTT
TRBD2	TRBV7-2	.	TRBJ2-7	CASSHSLAGKNEQYF	TGTGCCAGCAGCCATTCCCTAGCGGGGAAAAACGAGCAGTACTTC
.	TRBV24-1	.	TRBJ1-1	CATAPTGKNTEAFF	TGTGCCACCGCACCGACAGGAAAGAACACTGAAGCTTTCTTT
.	TRBV4-3	once	TRBJ1-2	CASSQEGGSGFLYGYTF	TGCGCCAGCAGCCAAGAGGGAGGCAGCGGGTTTCTCTATGGCTACACCTTC
TRBD2	TRBV4-3	.	TRBJ2-1	CASSQGSGRAYNEQFF	TGCGCCAGCAGCCAAGGGAGCGGGAGGGCCTACAATGAGCAGTTCTTC
.	TRBV6-5	.	TRBJ1-2	CATWRGGYTF	TGTGCCACGTGGAGGGGAGGCTACACCTTC
TRBD2	TRBV7-2	.	TRBJ2-3	CASSYTALAGGGTQYF	TGTGCCAGCAGCTACACGGCACTAGCGGGAGGAGGTACGCAGTATTTT
TRBD1	TRBV20-1	.	TRBJ1-1	CSATGLTEAFF	TGCAGTGCGACAGGGCTCACTGAAGCTTTCTTT
.	TRBV6-5	.	TRBJ1-5	CASSKTVGNQPQHF	TGTGCCAGCAGTAAGACAGTGGGCAATCAGCCCCAGCATTTT
TRBD1	TRBV24-1	.	TRBJ1-2	CATSDPRQGNYGYTF	TGTGCCACCAGTGATCCTAGACAGGGGAACTATGGCTACACCTTC
TRBD1	TRBV29-1	.	TRBJ2-3	CSVLRQGSTDTQYF	TGCAGCGTTCTAAGACAGGGTAGCACAGATACGCAGTATTTT
.	TRBV3-1/TRBV3-2	.	TRBJ2-5	CASSHLGAGENQETQYF	TGTGCCAGCAGCCATCTGGGGGCGGGAGAAAATCAAGAGACCCAGTACTTC
TRBD2	TRBV4-3	.	TRBJ2-3	CASSPGLAERGQYF	TGCGCCAGCAGCCCTGGACTAGCGGAAAGGGGGCAGTATTTT
.	TRBV28	.	TRBJ1-2	CASSLTGVLNYGYTF	TGTGCCAGCAGTTTAACTGGAGTCCTGAACTATGGCTACACCTTC
TRBD1	TRBV18	.	TRBJ1-4	CASSQGQGTDSNEKLFF	TGTGCCAGCTCCCAGGGACAGGGGACGGATTCTAATGAAAAACTGTTTTTT
TRBD1	TRBV3-1/TRBV3-2	.	TRBJ2-7	CASSQEQGVYEQYF	TGTGCCAGCAGCCAAGAACAGGGGGTCTACGAGCAGTACTTC
.	TRBV28	.	TRBJ1-6	CASRGGNSPLHF	TGTGCCAGCCGGGGAGGTAATTCACCCCTCCACTTT
.	TRBV7-8	.	TRBJ1-5	CASSLALGPNQPQHF	TGTGCCAGCAGCTTAGCATTGGGGCCGAATCAGCCCCAGCATTTT
.	TRBV2	.	TRBJ2-1	CASSLTRAYNEQFF	TGTGCCAGCAGTCTGACTAGGGCTTACAATGAGCAGTTCTTC
TRBD1	TRBV11-2	.	TRBJ2-7	CASSFDRGEYEQYF	TGTGCCAGCAGCTTCGACAGGGGTGAATACGAGCAGTACTTC
.	TRBV7-9	.	TRBJ2-2	CASSVNRELASGELFF	TGTGCCAGCAGCGTGAACAGGGAACTTGCCTCCGGGGAGCTGTTTTTT
TRBD1	TRBV10-2	.	TRBJ2-7	CASSGGDRVSVQYF	TGCGCCAGCAGTGGGGGGGACAGGGTATCAGTGCAGTACTTC
.	TRBV24-1	.	TRBJ1-1	CATSESDWTEAFF	TGTGCCACCAGTGAGTCTGACTGGACTGAAGCTTTCTTT
.	TRBV6-6	.	TRBJ1-3	CASRRDSTSGNTIYF	TGTGCCAGCAGACGAGACAGTACCTCTGGAAACACCATATATTTT
.	TRBV18	.	TRBJ1-4	CASSQGTDEKLFF	TGTGCCAGTTCCCAGGGCACCGATGAAAAACTGTTTTTT
.	TRBV3-1/TRBV3-2	.	TRBJ2-2	CASSLLGHTGELFF	TGTGCCAGCAGCCTACTGGGGCACACCGGGGAGCTGTTTTTT
.	TRBV28	.	TRBJ1-2	CASRVDLGYGYTF	TGTGCCAGCCGGGTCGACTTGGGCTATGGCTACACCTTC
TRBD1	TRBV29-1	.	TRBJ1-2	CSVGQGADYGYTF	TGCAGCGTTGGACAGGGGGCAGACTATGGCTACACCTTC
.	TRBV15	.	TRBJ2-7	CATSSETTNSYEQYF	TGTGCCACCAGCAGTGAGACTACTAACTCCTACGAGCAGTACTTC
.	TRBV29-1	.	TRBJ2-7	CSVESANTPYEQYF	TGCAGCGTTGAAAGTGCCAACACCCCCTACGAGCAGTACTTC
.	TRBV6-6	.	TRBJ1-6	CASSPTGWVSNSPLHF	TGTGCCAGCAGTCCGACAGGTTGGGTATCTAATTCACCCCTCCACTTT